These T cell receptor beta chains were read from a single sample in a study of T cell changes during pregnancy in multiple sclerosis. TCRdb's copy holds only in-frame clones and misses some; the assay was immunoSEQ multiplex PCR. The sample contains roughly 39,000 clones, more than 90% of which appear only once. The input for sequencing was CD8+ T cells from peripheral blood mononuclear cells, taken after pregnancy. Every receptor here comes from a female donor with multiple sclerosis, enrolled in a pregnancy study. The CDR3 runs from the conserved cysteine through the conserved F or W. D genes are given only for firm matches. Clone size is shown for a subset of rows, as once, few, many or a class of expanded clone.

>few|TRBV13|NA|TRBJ1-1
TGTGCCAGCAGCTCAGACATGAACACTGAAGCTTTCTTT
CASSSDMNTEAFF
>NA|TRBV27|TRBD2|TRBJ2-7
TGTGCCAGCAGTCGGAGTCCGGGACTAGCGGTCTACGAGCAGTACTTC
CASSRSPGLAVYEQYF
>NA|TRBV28|NA|TRBJ2-7
TGTGCCAGCAGTTTAAGCTCGTCCTACGAGCAGTACTTC
CASSLSSSYEQYF
>NA|TRBV5-6|TRBD1|TRBJ1-2
TGTGCCAGCAGTTCTGACAGGGGGCGTCGGTATGGCTACACCTTC
CASSSDRGRRYGYTF
>NA|TRBV19|NA|TRBJ2-5
TGTGCCAGTACCGGGACCATGGGGGGGACCCAGTACTTC
CASTGTMGGTQYF
>NA|TRBV28|NA|TRBJ1-2
TGTGCCAGCAGTCGTCAGGGAATAGCCTATGGCTACACCTTC
CASSRQGIAYGYTF
>NA|TRBV4-2|NA|TRBJ2-2
TGTGCCAGCAGCCAAACTACCGGGACTGGGGCCGGGGAGCTGTTTTTT
CASSQTTGTGAGELFF
>NA|TRBV4-1|TRBD1|TRBJ2-7
TGCGCCAGCAGCCCAGACAGGGGAAACTACGAGCAGTACTTC
CASSPDRGNYEQYF
>NA|TRBV5-1|TRBD2|TRBJ2-7
TGCGCCAGCAGCCCCCGACTAGCGGGGGGCCACGAGCAGTACTTC
CASSPRLAGGHEQYF
>NA|TRBV7-9|NA|TRBJ2-2
TGTGCCATTGACACGAGCACCGGGGAGCTGTTTTTT
CAIDTSTGELFF
>NA|TRBV9|TRBD1|TRBJ1-1
TGTGCCAGCAGCGTAGGGGACAGGGGTGAAGCTTTCTTT
CASSVGDRGEAFF
>NA|TRBV11-1|TRBD2|TRBJ2-5
TGTGCCAGCAGCTTAGTACCGTCGCGGGAGAAAGAGACCCAGTACTTC
CASSLVPSREKETQYF
>NA|TRBV27|NA|TRBJ1-4
TGTGCCACCAGAGCAGGTGAAAAACTGTTTTTT
CATRAGEKLFF
>NA|TRBV30|TRBD2|TRBJ2-3
TGTGCCTGGAGCCAAAGCGGGGGGGCAGATACGCAGTATTTT
CAWSQSGGADTQYF
>NA|TRBV7-8|NA|TRBJ1-3
TGTGCCAGCAGCCCCTACCTTAGAGACACCATATATTTT
CASSPYLRDTIYF
>NA|TRBV27|TRBD1|TRBJ2-1
TGTGCCAGCTCGCCGCCACAGGGGCGTCTCTACAATGAGCAGTTCTTC
CASSPPQGRLYNEQFF
>NA|TRBV9|NA|TRBJ1-1
TGTGCCAGCAGCGTAGGGTCGGGGGGGAACACTGAAGCTTTCTTT
CASSVGSGGNTEAFF
>NA|TRBV25-1|NA|TRBJ2-2
TGTGCCAGCAGTGAAAGCCCGGGTTTATTCCGGATCGGGGAGCTGTTTTTT
CASSESPGLFRIGELFF
>few|TRBV4-1|TRBD1|TRBJ1-1
TGCGCCAGCAGCCAAGAAGGGACAGGCATCACTGAAGCTTTCTTT
CASSQEGTGITEAFF
>NA|TRBV9|TRBD2|TRBJ2-7
TGTGCCAGCAGCGTAGCTAGCGGGGGGTTCTACGAGCAGTACTTC
CASSVASGGFYEQYF
>NA|TRBV19|TRBD1|TRBJ2-7
TGTGCCAGTAGTACCACTCGGACAGGGGGGATCTACGAGCAGTACTTC
CASSTTRTGGIYEQYF
>NA|TRBV27|NA|TRBJ1-2
TGTGCCAGCAGTTTATCAATTATCGGGGGGCCGAGGGGCTACACCTTC
CASSLSIIGGPRGYTF
>once|TRBV4-2|NA|TRBJ2-2
TGTGCCAGCAGCCAAGACCTAATCGGGGAGCTGTTTTTT
CASSQDLIGELFF
>NA|TRBV5-1|TRBD1|TRBJ2-7
TGCGCCAGCAGCTTTAGAAGTCAGGGGGCCTACGAGCAGTACTTC
CASSFRSQGAYEQYF
>NA|TRBV29-1|TRBD1|TRBJ1-2
TGCAGCGTTGAAGCCTGGGCCTCCGGGACAGTCACTAACTATGGCTACACCTTC
CSVEAWASGTVTNYGYTF
>NA|TRBV11-2|NA|TRBJ1-1
TGTGCCAGCAGCTTAAGGTCGTTGGGGCAGCTTAACACTGAAGCTTTCTTT
CASSLRSLGQLNTEAFF
>NA|TRBV27|NA|TRBJ2-7
TGTGCCAGCAGTCCCTCCGGGACAAACTACGAGCAGTACTTC
CASSPSGTNYEQYF
>NA|TRBV7-9|TRBD1|TRBJ1-1
TGTGCCAGCAGGACTTCGGACAGGGGAGACACTGAAGCTTTCTTT
CASRTSDRGDTEAFF
>NA|TRBV28|TRBD1|TRBJ2-5
TGTGCCAGCAGTTTAAGGCTCAGGGGGCAAGAGACCCAGTACTTC
CASSLRLRGQETQYF
>NA|TRBV7-9|TRBD1|TRBJ2-7
TGTGCCAGCAGCCCCCCCAGGGGGCACTACGAGCAGTACTTC
CASSPPRGHYEQYF
>NA|TRBV27|NA|TRBJ2-7
TGTGCCAGCAGCCCGTGGAGCTCCTACGAGCAGTACTTC
CASSPWSSYEQYF
>NA|TRBV6-1|NA|TRBJ2-3
TGTGCCAGCAGTGGAAGCCCGACAGGCACAGATACGCAGTATTTT
CASSGSPTGTDTQYF
>NA|TRBV2|NA|TRBJ1-2
TGTGCCAGCAGGTCGGGGAACTATGGCTACACCTTC
CASRSGNYGYTF
>NA|TRBV13|TRBD1|TRBJ2-4
TGTGCCAGCAGCGCGGGGACAGGGGGCGGCAAAAACATTCAGTACTTC
CASSAGTGGGKNIQYF
>NA|TRBV27|TRBD2|TRBJ2-3
TGTGCCAGCAGTTTATGGGCGGGGGGGCCTACAGATACGCAGTATTTT
CASSLWAGGPTDTQYF
>NA|TRBV30|TRBD1|TRBJ1-2
TGTGCCTGGAGTGTGGGGGGACAGGGCCACGGTGAGAACACCTTC
CAWSVGGQGHGENTF
>few|TRBV5-5|TRBD1|TRBJ2-2
TGTGCCAGCAGCCTTCCGGGACAGGGCCACGGGGAGCTGTTTTTT
CASSLPGQGHGELFF
>NA|TRBV10-1|NA|TRBJ2-3
TGCGCCAGCACCATAGGAGTAGCGGCTAGCACAGATACGCAGTATTTT
CASTIGVAASTDTQYF
>once|TRBV2|NA|TRBJ2-6
TGTGCCAGCAGCACCCTGGGACAGGCCAACGTCCTGACTTTC
CASSTLGQANVLTF
>NA|TRBV19|NA|TRBJ2-1
TGTGCCAGTAGTATTGGGAGGTATTCTGAGCAGTTCTTC
CASSIGRYSEQFF
>NA|TRBV11-2|TRBD2|TRBJ2-1
TGTGCCAGCAGCCCTAGCGGGGGGGCACCTAATGAGCAGTTCTTC
CASSPSGGAPNEQFF